One and the same sample provided the 14 T cell receptor beta chains below, sequenced in a study of identical twins. TCRdb itself ran the 5' RACE reads through MiXCR, one entry per CDR3 protein. The sample holds roughly 250,000 distinct CDR3 sequences, roughly 7.5% seen once. The data also belong to a second study, concerning yellow fever vaccine responses in identical twins.

Sequenced: CD8+ T cells sorted from blood. The receptors originated from a woman aged 18 to 35 in good health.

This clonotype was counted between two and nine times. This chain links TRBV7-6 with TRBJ2-7; 7 bases fit TRBD2. The CDR3 covers 15 residues. Germline V lookup: CDR1 SGHVS, CDR2 FNYEAQ. Trimming at V came to 5 bases and at J to 3 bases, leaving 10 bases not matched to a gene. The CDR3 coding sequence is TGTGCCAGCAGCCCCCGGGGACTAAACTACTACGAGCAGTACGTC. Amino acid sequence: CASSPRGLNYYEQYV.

The chain employs TRBV6-6 and TRBJ1-2; D might be TRBD1 (6 bases). The CDR3 runs 13 residues. V was pared by 6 bases and J by 7 bases, with 15 bases between. Germline V CDR1 and CDR2: MNHNY, SVGAGI (reference sequence). CDR3 protein: CASSSTGLGGYTF. CDR3 DNA sequence: TGTGCCAGCAGCAGCACAGGGTTAGGTGGCTACACCTTC.

This clonotype was counted at least ten times. The CDR3 bases are TGTGCCAGCAGTTCCACGGCGGGGGCGCCAGATACGCAGTATTTT. It translates to CASSSTAGAPDTQYF. The chain employs TRBV28 and TRBJ2-3; D might be TRBD2 (7 bases). V was shortened by 4 bases and J by 4 bases, with 15 bases between the two germline ends. The CDR3 has 15 amino acids. Germline loops: CDR1 MDHEN, CDR2 SYDVKM.

J is TRBJ1-1 and V is TRBV27; 9 nucleotides line up with TRBD1. Germline values: CDR1 MNHEY, CDR2 SMNVEV (reference sequence). The CDR3 length is 14 residues. J was trimmed by 11 bases and V by 2 bases; bases with no gene match: 9. DNA of the CDR3: TGTGCCAGCAGTTTAAGTGGGACAGGGCCAGGGGCTTTCTTT. It is translated as CASSLSGTGPGAFF.

This clonotype was found many times. The gene calls are TRBV12-3 or TRBV12-4 and TRBJ2-1; D unclear. The CDR3 runs 14 residues. V shed 3 bases and J shed 4 bases, with 10 bases lying between them. The CDR3 loop is CASSFVGSYNEQFF. CDR3 nucleotide sequence: TGTGCCAGCAGTTTTGTCGGGTCGTACAATGAGCAGTTCTTC.

This clonotype was seen repeatedly, ten times or more. The chain carries TRBV5-6 and TRBJ1-5, with D uncertain. The CDR3 consists of 15 residues. V was clipped by 0 bases and J by 3 bases, with 10 bases between them. Germline CDR1 SGHDT, CDR2 YYEEEE. CDR3 nucleotides: TGTGCCAGCAGCTTGGCCTCAGGTCCCAATCAGCCCCAGCATTTT. Translating gives CASSLASGPNQPQHF.

The chain has TRBV9 and TRBJ2-1; D is undetermined. V gave up 3 bases and J gave up 0 bases, with 10 bases separating them. The germline gives CDR1 SGDLS, CDR2 YYNGEE. The CDR3 spans 15 residues. CDR3 loop: CASSGASSSYNEQFF. CDR3 coding DNA: TGTGCCAGCAGCGGTGCCTCCAGCTCCTACAATGAGCAGTTCTTC.

The chain has TRBV5-5 and TRBJ1-6; possibly TRBD1 for D (5 bases). Germline CDR1 SGHKS, CDR2 YYEKEE (reference sequence). The V end lost 0 bases, the J end lost 9 bases, and 10 bases lay between the germline ends. The CDR3 runs 14 residues. In nucleotides, the CDR3 is TGTGCCAGCAGCTTGGGACAGTTCGGTTCACCCCTCCACTTT. This sequence encodes CASSLGQFGSPLHF.

This clonotype was counted only a few times. This chain connects TRBV4-2 to TRBJ2-7, with a tentative D call TRBD2 (5 bases). Germline V gene lookup returns CDR1 LGHNA and CDR2 YNFKEQ. V dropped 0 bases and J dropped 4 bases, with 10 bases sitting between them. This CDR3 has 14 amino acids. The CDR3 nucleotides are TGTGCCAGCAGCCAAGAGTTTGAGGGTTACGAGCAGTACTTC. It encodes CASSQEFEGYEQYF.

This clonotype came up a few times. The chain couples TRBV3-1 to TRBJ1-3; D not resolved. Germline V gene data show CDR1 as LGHDT and CDR2 as YNNKEL (reference sequence). Deletions cut 3 bases from V and 0 bases from J, with 18 bases between. CDR3 length: 18 amino acids. The CDR3 loop reads CASSHQPILESSGNTIYF. DNA of the CDR3: TGTGCCAGCAGCCACCAGCCCATCCTAGAAAGCTCTGGAAACACCATATATTTT. The full variable domain, its missing parts supplied by reference TRBV3-1 and TRBJ1-3, is DTAVSQTPKYLVTQMGNDKSIKCEQNLGHDTMYWYKQDSKKFLKIMFSYNNKELIINETVPNRFSPKSPDKAHLNLHINSLELGDSAVYFCASSHQPILESSGNTIYFGEGSWLTVV.

This clonotype was detected only a few times. The chain recombines TRBV28 with TRBJ2-6, with D possibly TRBD2 on 6 matching bases. V was trimmed by 5 bases and J by 11 bases, leaving 10 bases between them. The germline CDR1 and CDR2 sequences are MDHEN and SYDVKM. The CDR3 covers 12 residues. The CDR3 loop is CASSPGDYVLTF. The DNA of the CDR3 is TGTGCCAGCAGTCCCGGGGACTACGTCCTGACTTTC.

The chain is built from TRBV27 and TRBJ2-1; 10 positions agree with TRBD2. Germline CDR1 and CDR2: MNHEY and SMNVEV (reference sequence). This CDR3 has 15 amino acids. V shed 6 bases, J shed 5 bases, and the junction held 7 bases outside the gene matches. CDR3 in amino acids: CASSAGLAVHNEQFF. In nucleotides, the CDR3 is TGTGCCAGCAGCGCCGGACTAGCGGTTCACAATGAGCAGTTCTTC.

Points on this clonotype: A read error is possible here, since a much larger clone lies one base away. The gene calls are TRBV29-1 and TRBJ2-1, with TRBD2 matching over 7 bases. The CDR3 contains 17 residues. V gave up 4 bases and J gave up 0 bases; unmatched junction bases: 12. Germline V gene data show CDR1 as SQVTM and CDR2 as ANQGSEA. For the CDR3, the DNA is TGCAGCGTTGGAGGGTACAGCGGGGTAGGCTCCTACAATGAGCAGTTCTTC. Amino acids: CSVGGYSGVGSYNEQFF.

V gene TRBV28 combines with J gene TRBJ2-5; D gene ambiguous. This CDR3 has 14 residues. Trimming took 6 bases from V and 1 from J, leaving 12 bases between them. Germline CDR1 MDHEN, CDR2 SYDVKM. The CDR3 bases are TGTGCCAGCAGCACTCAGCTGCGCCAAGAGACCCAGTACTTC. Its protein is CASSTQLRQETQYF.